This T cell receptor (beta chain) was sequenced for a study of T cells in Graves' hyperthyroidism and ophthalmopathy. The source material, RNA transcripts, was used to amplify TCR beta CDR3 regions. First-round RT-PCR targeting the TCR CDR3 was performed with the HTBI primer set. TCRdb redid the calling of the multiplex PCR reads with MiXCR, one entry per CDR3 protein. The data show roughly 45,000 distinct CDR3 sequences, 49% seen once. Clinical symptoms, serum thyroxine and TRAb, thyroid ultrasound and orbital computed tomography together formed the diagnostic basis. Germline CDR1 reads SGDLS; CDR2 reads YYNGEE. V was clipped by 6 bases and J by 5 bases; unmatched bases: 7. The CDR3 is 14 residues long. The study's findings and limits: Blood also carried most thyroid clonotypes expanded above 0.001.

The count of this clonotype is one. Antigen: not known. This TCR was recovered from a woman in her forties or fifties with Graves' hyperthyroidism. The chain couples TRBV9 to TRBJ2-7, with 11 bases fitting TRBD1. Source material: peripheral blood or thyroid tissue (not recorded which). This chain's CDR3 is CASTYGTGGNEQYF. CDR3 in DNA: TGTGCCAGCACCTACGGGACAGGGGGTAACGAGCAGTACTTC. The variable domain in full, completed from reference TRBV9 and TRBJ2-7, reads DSGVTQTPKHLITATGQRVTLRCSPRSGDLSVYWYQQSLDQGLQFLIQYYNGEERAKGNILERFSAQQFPDLHSELNLSSLELGDSALYFCASTYGTGGNEQYFGPGTRLTVT.